This passage covers 15 T cell receptor beta chains from one sample sequenced in a study of T cell responses to AZD1222 COVID-19 vaccine. Measured with immunoSEQ multiplex PCR; TCRdb has only the in-frame clones, and not every one. The sample records 100,000 to 130,000 clones, about 86% being singletons. The specimen was peripheral blood, collected on day 0 of AZD1222 vaccination. The receptor set was obtained from an adult in good health.

This sequence joins TRBV7-8 and TRBJ1-6; 7 positions agree with TRBD1. Germline loops: CDR1 SGHVS, CDR2 FQNEAQ. The CDR3 length is 13 residues. J lost 8 bases, V lost 5 bases, and 3 bases had no gene match. DNA for the CDR3: TGTGCCAGCAGCCGGGACAGCTATTCACCCCTCCACTTT. Protein: CASSRDSYSPLHF.

This chain links TRBV27 with TRBJ1-2; a possible D gene is TRBD1 (6 bases). The length of the CDR3 is 18 residues. The germline V gene encodes CDR1 MNHEY and CDR2 SMNVEV (reference sequence). Trimming pared 6 bases from V and 2 bases from J, leaving 25 bases between. Here the CDR3 DNA reads TGTGCCAGCAGGCCCTTGGGCGTGGGACAACCTCAGAACTATGGCTACACCTTC. It codes for CASRPLGVGQPQNYGYTF.

This chain uses TRBV7-2 with TRBJ2-7; 9 bases agree with TRBD1. CDR1 and CDR2 from the germline V gene are SGHTA and FQGNSA. The junction had 7 bases not matched to a gene; V was cut back by 2 bases and J by 5 bases. This CDR3 has 15 amino acids. CDR3 sequence: CASSLTGQGSDEQYF. The CDR3 DNA is TGTGCCAGCAGCTTAACAGGACAGGGGTCGGACGAGCAGTACTTC.

The chain carries TRBV2 and TRBJ2-1; 10 bases match TRBD1. Germline V lookup: CDR1 SNHLY, CDR2 FYNNEI. V lost 7 bases to trimming and J lost 8 bases; unmatched junction nucleotides: 8. This CDR3 has 14 residues. As DNA, the CDR3 is TGTGCCAGCATTAGGGACAGGGGTAGCGATGAGCAGTTCTTC. It is translated as CASIRDRGSDEQFF.

The chain couples TRBV27 to TRBJ2-5; the D gene is possibly TRBD2 (5 bases). Germline V CDR1 and CDR2: MNHEY, SMNVEV (reference sequence). V lost 3 bases and J lost 4, with 9 bases in between. The CDR3 runs to 13 residues. The CDR3 DNA is TGTGCCAGCAGTTTTCGGGGTCCAGAGACCCAGTACTTC. This gives the protein CASSFRGPETQYF.

The CDR3 protein is CASSAGGEETQYF. The CDR3 region has the DNA TGTGCCAGCAGCGCCGGGGGTGAAGAGACCCAGTACTTC. This sequence joins TRBV9 and TRBJ2-5; D might be TRBD2 (6 bases). The V gene lost 3 bases and the J gene lost 3 bases, with 9 bases spanning the gap. Per the germline V gene, CDR1 is SGDLS and CDR2 is YYNGEE. The CDR3 has 13 amino acids.

V is TRBV5-4 and J is TRBJ1-4; D possibly corresponds to TRBD1 (5 bases). This CDR3 is 15 amino acids long. V lost 4 bases to trimming and J lost 3 bases, with 13 bases between them. From germline, CDR1 is SGHNT and CDR2 YYREEE (reference sequence). CDR3 residues: CASSRGKGANEKLFF. The CDR3, as DNA: TGTGCCAGCAGCAGAGGGAAAGGGGCTAATGAAAAACTGTTTTTT.

The genes are TRBV7-9 and TRBJ2-5; 9 positions agree with TRBD2. The CDR3 is 14 amino acids. Germline V gene sequence: CDR1 SEHNR, CDR2 FQNEAQ (reference sequence). V trimming: 5 bases; J trimming: 1 base; junction bases outside the gene matches: 2. The CDR3 spells CASSVTSGQETQYF. In DNA, the CDR3 is TGTGCCAGCAGCGTGACTAGCGGCCAAGAGACCCAGTACTTC.

The V and J genes are TRBV19 and TRBJ1-1; D is ambiguous. V dropped 10 bases and J dropped 7 bases, with 19 bases sitting between them. Germline V gene data show CDR1 as LNHDA and CDR2 as SQIVND (reference sequence). The CDR3 is 13 amino acids. CDR3 sequence: CATKPVGGYEAFF. CDR3 DNA sequence: TGTGCCACCAAACCCGTTGGAGGTTATGAAGCTTTCTTT.

The chain combines TRBV4-1 with TRBJ1-2, with 9 bases aligning to TRBD1. V dropped 3 bases and J dropped 8; count of bases not matched to a gene: 7. The CDR3 extends over 14 amino acids. CDR1 is MGHRA and CDR2 is YSYEKL in the germline V gene. CDR3 in amino acids: CASSHDGTGLGYTF. The CDR3 DNA sequence: TGCGCCAGCAGCCACGACGGGACAGGGCTAGGCTACACCTTC.

The chain joins TRBV6-6 to TRBJ2-3; either TRBD1 or TRBD2 may supply D (5 bases each). CDR1 is MNHNY, CDR2 SVGAGI, per germline (reference sequence). The V end lost 6 bases, the J end lost 1 base, and 17 bases lay between the germline ends. This CDR3 is 16 amino acids long. DNA for the CDR3: TGTGCCAGCAGCGACTTGGACCGAGGGGGCACAGATACGCAGTATTTT. Translating it yields CASSDLDRGGTDTQYF.

This clone showed up just once. This chain joins TRBV7-2 and TRBJ1-5; D may be TRBD1 (5 bases). The CDR3 spans 14 residues. From germline, CDR1 is SGHTA and CDR2 FQGNSA. V was shortened by 5 bases and J by 1 base, with 9 bases between the two germline ends. The DNA for the CDR3 is TGTGCCAGCAGCGGGGAGGGGAGCAATCAGCCCCAGCATTTT. This codes for CASSGEGSNQPQHF.

The V and J genes are TRBV19 and TRBJ1-5; D is unclear. Trimming cost V 2 bases and J 1 base, with 6 bases left between them. The CDR3 loop spans 14 amino acids. Germline lookup yields CDR1 LNHDA and CDR2 SQIVND (reference sequence). CDR3 in DNA: TGTGCCAGTAGTATAATTTGGAGCAATCAGCCCCAGCATTTT. Protein product: CASSIIWSNQPQHF.

The chain employs TRBV18 and TRBJ1-3; D ambiguous. Deletions cut 2 bases from V and 0 bases from J, with 11 bases between. The CDR3 is 16 residues long. The germline V gene encodes CDR1 KGHSH and CDR2 LQKENI. This CDR3 is CASSPEDPSSGNTIYF. CDR3 nucleotides: TGTGCCAGCTCACCAGAGGACCCGAGCTCTGGAAACACCATATATTTT.

The rearrangement joins TRBV10-3 to TRBJ1-1; the D is unclear. Germline CDR1 reads ENHRY; CDR2 reads SYGVKD. The CDR3 covers 13 residues. V lost 8 bases to trimming and J lost 0 bases, with 10 bases between them. For the CDR3, the DNA is TGTGCCATCGCTGGGAGCTTGAACACTGAAGCTTTCTTT. It is translated as CAIAGSLNTEAFF.